This T cell receptor beta chain was recorded in a study of shared clonotypes between healthy human individuals. Per germline, CDR1 SGHRS and CDR2 YFSETQ. V was trimmed by 4 bases and J by 6 bases, leaving 17 bases between them. The CDR3 is 14 amino acids. Produced via immunoSEQ multiplex PCR; TCRdb's table is partial and in-frame only. The repertoire holds around 2.3 million clones, with more than 90% as singletons. A remark on this clone: Its target is not known.

Study findings and constraints: Blood was the sole source, and tissue repertoires probably differ.

The clonotype originates from a young man in good health. Sequenced: naive CD4+ T cells sorted from blood. Subset specified: CD45RA+ positively selected. V usage is TRBV5-1 and J usage is TRBJ2-7; no firm D call. CDR3 sequence: CASSELLDPPEQYF. CDR3 DNA sequence: TGCGCCAGCAGCGAACTCCTGGACCCCCCCGAGCAGTACTTC.